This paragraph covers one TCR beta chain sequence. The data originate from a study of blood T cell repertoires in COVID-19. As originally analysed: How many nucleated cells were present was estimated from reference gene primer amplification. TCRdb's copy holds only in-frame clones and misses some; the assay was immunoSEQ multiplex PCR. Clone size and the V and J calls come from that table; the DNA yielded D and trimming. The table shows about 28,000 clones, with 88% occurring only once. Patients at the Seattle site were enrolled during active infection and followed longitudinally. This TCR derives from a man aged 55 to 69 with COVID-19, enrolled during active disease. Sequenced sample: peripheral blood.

The CDR3 protein is CASSVGSEQFF. The DNA of the CDR3 is TGTGCCAGCAGCGTAGGTAGTGAGCAGTTCTTC. The rearrangement uses TRBV9 and TRBJ2-1; D not certain. Trimming pared 0 bases from V and 9 bases from J, leaving 4 bases between. There are 11 residues in the CDR3. CDR1 is SGDLS, CDR2 YYNGEE, per germline.